The clone carrying this T cell receptor (beta chain) has only a few counts. The data were obtained in a study of blood T cell repertoires in COVID-19. Measured with immunoSEQ multiplex PCR; TCRdb has only the in-frame clones, and not every one. The sample consists of over 250,000 clones, more than 80% of them appearing once. The CDR3 totals 14 residues. Germline CDR1 is SGHRS and CDR2 is YFSETQ. Trimming took off 6 bases at V and 0 bases at J, with 11 bases between the two ends. Cohort placement rested on clinical history that participants reported themselves. V is TRBV5-1 and J is TRBJ2-3; no reliable D call. Sequencing was performed on PBMCs or T cells enriched from blood (not recorded which). The sequence came from a woman between 18 and 29 years old who had recovered from COVID-19. The CDR3 nucleotides read TGCGCCAGCAAGGCCGAGGTTAGCACAGATACGCAGTATTTT. Amino acid sequence: CASKAEVSTDTQYF.